The rows below give T cell receptor beta chains drawn from one sample of a study of cytomegalovirus exposure and HLA in healthy donors. Profiled with immunoSEQ multiplex PCR; TCRdb holds only in-frame clones, not every one. The profile shows 100,000 to 150,000 clones, 90% to 96% of them singletons. Sequencing was carried out using PBMCs. The receptors originated from a man aged 18 to 30 in good health and CMV-seronegative. CDR3s include the opening cysteine and the closing phenylalanine or tryptophan. A D gene is named only where the DNA matches it firmly. Clone size appears in some rows only: once, few, many, or a class for an expanded clone.

NA	TRBJ2-3	TRBV28	NA	TGTGCCAGCAGTTTAAGACTACCGAAAAGCACAGATACGCAGTATTTT	CASSLRLPKSTDTQYF
NA	TRBJ2-1	TRBV28	TRBD2	TGTGCCAGCAGTTTCCCCGCAGCGGGAGCCTACAATGAGCAGTTCTTC	CASSFPAAGAYNEQFF
NA	TRBJ1-5	TRBV5-1	TRBD1	TGCGCCAGCAGCCCGGGACAGTTCAATCAGCCCCAGCATTTT	CASSPGQFNQPQHF
NA	TRBJ1-4	TRBV5-4	TRBD1	TGTGCCAGCAGCTTAAGACAGGGGGCATCTAATGAAAAACTGTTTTTT	CASSLRQGASNEKLFF
NA	TRBJ2-7	TRBV27	TRBD1	TGTGCCAGCAGCCCCGACAGGGGCGAGCAGTACTTC	CASSPDRGEQYF
NA	TRBJ2-5	TRBV11-3	NA	TGTGCCAGCAGCTTAGGCGCTCAAAAAGGGGGATTCCAAGAGACCCAGTACTTC	CASSLGAQKGGFQETQYF
NA	TRBJ1-2	TRBV6-5	TRBD1	TGTGCCAGCAGTAACCCAGGGGGATTGTATGGCTACACCTTC	CASSNPGGLYGYTF
NA	TRBJ1-1	TRBV4-3	TRBD1	TGCGCCAGCAGGCCTGTGGGACAGGGTTCTCTTCACACTGAAGCTTTCTTT	CASRPVGQGSLHTEAFF
NA	TRBJ2-3	TRBV9	NA	TGTGCCAGCAGCCCCCGCTACGGGTTTAGCACAGATACGCAGTATTTT	CASSPRYGFSTDTQYF
NA	TRBJ2-4	TRBV19	NA	TGTGCCAGTAGTATAGGGACACTCTCCAAAAACATTCAGTACTTC	CASSIGTLSKNIQYF
NA	TRBJ2-2	TRBV5-4	NA	TGTGCCAGCAGCTTTTACGAGCCTGGGGAGCTGTTTTTT	CASSFYEPGELFF
NA	TRBJ2-3	TRBV5-1	NA	TGCGCCAGCAGCTCGAGTGATCACGAGGCAGATACGCAGTATTTT	CASSSSDHEADTQYF
NA	TRBJ2-2	TRBV9	TRBD2	TGTGCCAGCAGCGTCGGGGGGGACACCGGGGAGCTGTTTTTT	CASSVGGDTGELFF
NA	TRBJ2-7	TRBV5-1	TRBD2	TGCGCCAGCAGCCCCGGACTAGCGGTTACCTACGAGCAGTACTTC	CASSPGLAVTYEQYF
NA	TRBJ2-7	TRBV6-6	TRBD1	TGTGCCAGCAGGCTGGACAGGGCCCAAGCCTACGAGCAGTACTTC	CASRLDRAQAYEQYF
NA	TRBJ2-7	TRBV7-8	TRBD2	TGTGCCAGCAGCTTAGCTAGCGGGGGCGAGCAGTACTTC	CASSLASGGEQYF
NA	TRBJ1-5	TRBV28	NA	TGTGCCGAATCGGGAATGAATCAGCCCCAGCATTTT	CAESGMNQPQHF
NA	TRBJ2-7	TRBV7-2	NA	TGTGCCAGCAGCTTAGAGTTCCACAGTTCCCAGTACTTC	CASSLEFHSSQYF
NA	TRBJ2-1	TRBV25-1	TRBD2	TGTGCCAGCAGTGTCCGACTAGCTGGAGCCTACAATGAGCAGTTCTTC	CASSVRLAGAYNEQFF
NA	TRBJ1-2	TRBV6-5	NA	TGTGCCAGCAGGACGACAGGCCCCTATGGCTACACCTTC	CASRTTGPYGYTF
NA	TRBJ1-1	TRBV7-6	NA	TGTGCCAGCAGCCCCACTGGGCTGAACACTGAAGCTTTCTTT	CASSPTGLNTEAFF
NA	TRBJ1-5	TRBV19	TRBD1	TGTGCCAGTAGCGTACAGGGGCCGGGAAATCAGCCCCAGCATTTT	CASSVQGPGNQPQHF
once	TRBJ1-2	TRBV28	TRBD1	TGTGCCAGCACCACGGACAGGGGATTTGGCTACACCTTC	CASTTDRGFGYTF
NA	TRBJ2-1	TRBV7-2	TRBD2	TGTGCCAGCAAGAAGGCGGGAGGGCCTTACAATGAGCAGTTCTTC	CASKKAGGPYNEQFF
few	TRBJ2-5	TRBV2	NA	TGTGCCAGCAGGGGGGCTTGGGATTGGGAGACCCAGTACTTC	CASRGAWDWETQYF